This paragraph reports one TCR beta chain. No cognate antigen has been identified for it. Base qualities are not recorded, but no much larger clone differs from it by a single base. The collaborating institutions used their own protocols to collect whole blood in K2EDTA tubes. For TCRbeta analysis, collaborator samples were shipped as frozen whole blood, as isolated PBMCs, or as DNA extracted from either sample type. TCRbeta CDR3 regions were amplified from genomic DNA using the immunoSEQ Assay, a bias-controlled multiplex PCR. In the original analysis: Within the assay, amplification of reference gene primers was used to estimate how many nucleated cells each sample contained. To quantify the absolute abundance of each unique TCRbeta CDR3 rearrangement, sequence reads were collapsed and filtered. For each sample, productive Simpson clonality was calculated as the square root of Simpson's diversity index across productive rearrangements. In its TCRdb copy, this immuneACCESS table keeps in-frame sequences only and misses some clones. Where compared with another copy, unresolved V genes explain less than half of these, and the others have no known cause. V and J calls and clone size are given by that table; D and trimming were obtained from the DNA. Here the sample has about 150,000 clones; 84% occur a single time. The ten largest account for over 2% of the sample.

The source of the sample is a study of blood T cell repertoires in COVID-19 (dated by TCRdb to the early 2020s). Background on the whole study: Samples from collaborators originated in the United States, Italy and Spain and spanned both the acute and convalescent phases of COVID-19. The prospective study material was composed of cDNA or gDNA derived from T cells, B-cell-depleted T cells, or PBMCs. The dataset comprised deeply sampled blood TCRbeta repertoires from subjects exposed to, actively infected with, or recovered from COVID-19. The repertoires were released in a freely available public database meant as a resource for research on the immune response to SARS-CoV-2. The samples were drawn from two sources: the first 160 participants of the ongoing ImmuneRACE study, and 1,000 to 1,500 subjects contributed by 6 global collaborators. The sample metadata nearly always contained a de-identified subject ID, COVID-19 status, age in years and sex. Where HLA class I and class II types were available, the types were taken from metadata supplied by the sample provider, not from assay-based typing.

Beyond this particular receptor, the publication reports: How much clinical and demographic metadata was included differed by source and by participant, and the metadata was provided uncurated.

Between the V and J ends, shortened by 6 bases and 10 bases respectively, the junction contains 16 bases. From cysteine to phenylalanine, the CDR3 is 13 amino acids long. CDR3 DNA only is kept here, 39 bases in frame from base 1. In the germline V gene (reference sequence), CDR1 corresponds to LNHDA and CDR2 to SQIVND. Material: peripheral blood. Recombination linked TRBV19 to TRBJ2-1; TRBD2 could be the D gene, as 6 bases match. The sequence was collected from a man between 65 and 79 years old with acute or convalescent COVID-19. The CDR3 loop reads CASSSGPRGEQFF. The DNA sequence is given as TGTGCCAGTAGCTCGGGCCCCCGGGGGGAGCAGTTCTTC.